The 27 T cell receptor beta chains in this list originate from one sample, sequenced in a study of blood T cell repertoires in COVID-19. Repertoires were generated with immunoSEQ multiplex PCR, while TCRdb's copy carries only in-frame clones and drops some. The sample contains roughly 71,000 clones, 75% to 90% of which appear only once. Sequencing was performed on peripheral blood. All receptors derive from a man aged 30 to 45 with acute or convalescent COVID-19.

J is TRBJ1-1 and V is TRBV7-9, with TRBD1 matching 7 bases. Germline CDR1 is SEHNR and CDR2 is FQNEAQ (reference sequence). The J segment lost 1 base and the V segment lost 5 bases, leaving 7 bases of the junction unmatched. This CDR3 is 15 amino acids long. CDR3 in amino acids: CASSGTGTANTEAFF. The CDR3 nucleotides are TGTGCCAGCAGCGGCACCGGGACAGCGAACACTGAAGCTTTCTTT. The full variable domain, rest sourced from reference TRBV7-9 and TRBJ1-1, is DTGVSQNPRHKITKRGQNVTFRCDPISEHNRLYWYRQTLGQGPEFLTYFQNEAQLEKSRLLSDRFSAERPKGSFSTLEIQRTEQGDSAMYLCASSGTGTANTEAFFGQGTRLTVV.

This clone has just a few counts. V and J are TRBV6-5 and TRBJ1-6, with TRBD1 matching over 9 bases. The CDR3 is made up of 16 amino acids. J was trimmed by 7 bases and V by 4 bases; bases with no gene match: 8. Germline V gene sequence: CDR1 MNHEY, CDR2 SVGAGI. CDR3 sequence reads: CASSLTGGQGNSPLHF. The CDR3 nucleotides read TGTGCCAGCAGTTTGACGGGTGGACAGGGGAATTCACCCCTCCACTTT.

This rearrangement joins TRBV5-5 to TRBJ1-2; 7 bases match TRBD1. The ends lost 0 bases at V and 1 base at J; junction bases unmatched: 0. Germline assignment: CDR1 SGHKS and CDR2 YYEKEE (reference sequence). The CDR3 is 14 amino acids. This CDR3 reads CASSLGDSNYGYTF. The CDR3 DNA follows: TGTGCCAGCAGCTTGGGGGACAGTAACTATGGCTACACCTTC.

V and J are TRBV7-2 and TRBJ1-5; 9 bases agree with TRBD1. Trimming took 4 bases from V and 4 from J; bases not matched to a gene: 5. The CDR3 runs to 15 residues. From germline, CDR1 is SGHTA and CDR2 FQGNSA. The CDR3 bases are TGTGCCAGCAGCTCTGGACAGGGGACGAATCAGCCCCAGCATTTT. This translates into CASSSGQGTNQPQHF.

The chain combines TRBV18 with TRBJ2-5, with a possible D match to TRBD1 (5 bases). Germline V lookup: CDR1 KGHSH, CDR2 LQKENI. The V end was cut by 6 bases, the J end by 2 bases, with 16 bases between. CDR3 size: 15 residues. The CDR3 region has the DNA TGTGCCAGCTCCCAGGGCGCCTTGGGGCAAGAGACCCAGTACTTC. Its protein is CASSQGALGQETQYF.

This chain joins TRBV2 and TRBJ1-5; 10 bases are a match to TRBD1. This CDR3 is 15 amino acids long. Germline V CDR1 and CDR2: SNHLY, FYNNEI. Trimming at V came to 6 bases and at J to 3 bases, leaving 5 bases not matched to a gene. The CDR3 sequence is CASRGDRGSNQPQHF. DNA for the CDR3: TGTGCCAGCAGAGGGGACAGGGGCTCCAATCAGCCCCAGCATTTT.

The V and J genes are TRBV19 and TRBJ1-1; D gene ambiguous. Germline-derived CDR1 and CDR2 are LNHDA and SQIVND (reference sequence). V lost 5 bases, J lost 4 bases, and 14 bases lay in between. The CDR3 has 14 residues. The CDR3 sequence: CASSQEGVGTEAFF. CDR3 nucleotide sequence: TGTGCCAGTAGTCAAGAGGGTGTGGGCACTGAAGCTTTCTTT.

This clone was observed a single time. The J gene is TRBJ1-2, the V gene TRBV12-3 or TRBV12-4, with D possibly TRBD1 on 5 matching bases. CDR3 length equals 13 residues. V gave up 7 bases and J gave up 7 bases, with 16 bases separating them. The CDR3 loop is CASNLGAGSGYTF. The DNA of the CDR3 is TGTGCCAGCAACCTAGGGGCAGGGTCTGGCTACACCTTC.

The chain carries TRBV3-1 (or the pseudogene TRBV3-2) and TRBJ1-3, with D uncertain. Trimming stripped 1 base from V and 0 bases from J, with 10 bases between. This CDR3 is built from 16 residues. Germline V gene sequence: CDR1 LGHDT, CDR2 YNNKEL (reference sequence). The DNA of the CDR3 is TGTGCCAGCAGCCAAGGCGGCACCCGCTCTGGAAACACCATATATTTT. This encodes CASSQGGTRSGNTIYF.

The chain carries TRBV7-9 and TRBJ1-6; the match to TRBD1 covers 9 bases. The germline gives CDR1 SEHNR, CDR2 FQNEAQ (reference sequence). V shed 6 bases, J shed 9 bases, and the junction held 9 bases outside the gene matches. CDR3 length: 15 amino acids. This CDR3 is CASSLLPGQGSPLHF. CDR3 DNA: TGTGCCAGCAGTCTCTTACCGGGACAGGGTTCACCCCTCCACTTT.

The rearrangement uses TRBV6-6 and TRBJ1-4; no clear D. V lost 6 bases and J lost 8, with 13 bases in between. CDR3 length: 13 residues. Germline V CDR1 and CDR2: MNHNY, SVGAGI (reference sequence). The CDR3, as DNA: TGTGCCAGCAGCCGTACCGGGTGGGAAAAACTGTTTTTT. Translating gives CASSRTGWEKLFF.

V and J are TRBV5-6 and TRBJ2-7; 7 positions match TRBD1. From germline, CDR1 is SGHDT and CDR2 YYEEEE. This CDR3 has 14 amino acids. Trimming at V came to 0 bases and at J to 4 bases, leaving 4 bases not matched to a gene. The CDR3 spells CASSLARGRYEQYF. In nucleotides, the CDR3 is TGTGCCAGCAGCTTGGCCAGGGGGAGATACGAGCAGTACTTC.

The chain joins TRBV27 to TRBJ1-2; D ambiguous. Germline values: CDR1 MNHEY, CDR2 SMNVEV (reference sequence). V was pared by 5 bases and J by 4 bases, with 17 bases between. The CDR3 runs to 15 residues. CDR3 DNA: TGTGCCAGCAGTCCCCATGGCGGATCGGGCTATGGCTACACCTTC. This translates into CASSPHGGSGYGYTF.

This chain joins TRBV18 and TRBJ1-3; D possibly corresponds to TRBD1 (6 bases). V was cut by 6 bases and J by 0 bases, with 15 bases left in between. The CDR3 sequence is 16 residues long. The V gene's germline CDR1 is KGHSH and CDR2 LQKENI. In nucleotides, the CDR3 is TGTGCCAGCTCTCAGGGGATGGTTTCCTCTGGAAACACCATATATTTT. As protein: CASSQGMVSSGNTIYF. The entire variable domain, with the rest obtained from reference TRBV18 and TRBJ1-3, is as follows: NAGVMQNPRHLVRRRGQEARLRCSPMKGHSHVYWYRQLPEEGLKFMVYLQKENIIDESGMPKERFSAEFPKEGPSILRIQQVVRGDSAAYFCASSQGMVSSGNTIYFGEGSWLTVV.

This clone was observed a single time. The chain employs TRBV18 and TRBJ2-6; D gene unclear. Germline CDR1 reads KGHSH; CDR2 reads LQKENI. V was cut by 3 bases and J by 4 bases, with 13 bases left in between. The CDR3 is made up of 16 amino acids. The CDR3 DNA reads TGTGCCAGCTCACCGGTGGAGTCCTTCGGGGCCAACGTCCTGACTTTC. Protein sequence: CASSPVESFGANVLTF.

The sample holds one count of this clone. This chain uses TRBV5-1 with TRBJ2-2; 13 bases map to TRBD2. Per the germline V gene, CDR1 is SGHRS and CDR2 is YFSETQ. The CDR3 extends over 17 amino acids. The V segment lost 4 bases and the J segment 7 bases; nucleotides outside the gene matches: 10. The CDR3 spells CASSVLLAGGVNGELFF. CDR3 nucleotides: TGCGCCAGCAGCGTCCTACTAGCGGGAGGGGTAAACGGGGAGCTGTTTTTT.

This clone was found once. The chain uses TRBV18 and TRBJ1-2, with 10 bases that match TRBD1. CDR1 is KGHSH and CDR2 is LQKENI in the germline V gene. V gave up 1 base and J gave up 3 bases; unmatched junction bases: 8. The CDR3 sequence is 17 residues long. CDR3 coding DNA: TGTGCCAGCTCACCACAGGGGACAGGGGAATACGACTATGGCTACACCTTC. Protein: CASSPQGTGEYDYGYTF.

This chain links TRBV11-3 with TRBJ2-1; D possibly corresponds to TRBD2 (7 bases). V lost 3 bases and J lost 7, with 16 bases in between. This CDR3 has 15 amino acids. CDR1 and CDR2 from the germline V gene are SGHNT and YENEEA. The CDR3 nucleotides are TGTGCCAGCAGCTTTGCGGGGGCCTCGGGGAATGAGCAGTTCTTC. Translated, it gives CASSFAGASGNEQFF.

V usage is TRBV5-1 and J usage is TRBJ2-5; the match to TRBD1 covers 8 bases. Losses at the gene ends were 5 bases for V and 4 bases for J; bases not matched to a gene: 7. The CDR3 is 14 residues long. Germline-derived CDR1 and CDR2 are SGHRS and YFSETQ. The CDR3 bases are TGCGCCAGCAGGATCGGACAGGGAGGAGAGACCCAGTACTTC. This translates into CASRIGQGGETQYF.

Worth noting for this clone: Germline and junction disagree at one end, which may indicate a read error. This chain joins TRBV7-7 and TRBJ2-1; unclear D gene. CDR1 and CDR2 (germline): SSHAT, FNYEAQ (reference sequence). The CDR3 has 13 amino acids. The CDR3 loop is CASSLDGGNEQFF. DNA of the CDR3: TGTGCTAGCAGCTTAGATGGCGGCAATGAGCAGTTCTTC.

The genes are TRBV28 and TRBJ1-1; the match to TRBD1 covers 7 bases. Looked up from germline, CDR1 is MDHEN and CDR2 is SYDVKM. The J segment lost 11 bases and the V segment lost 5 bases, leaving 14 bases of the junction unmatched. The CDR3 contains 14 residues. The CDR3: CASSPPGQDFGAFF. In nucleotides, the CDR3 is TGTGCCAGCAGTCCCCCCGGACAGGATTTTGGGGCTTTCTTT.

The chain joins TRBV3-1 (or the pseudogene TRBV3-2) to TRBJ2-3; D possibly corresponds to TRBD1 (5 bases). CDR3 length equals 15 residues. V dropped 7 bases and J dropped 2 bases, with 16 bases sitting between them. The germline V gene encodes CDR1 LGHDT and CDR2 YNNKEL (reference sequence). The CDR3 sequence: CASTPTVSATDTQYF. CDR3 coding DNA: TGTGCCAGCACCCCGACAGTCAGCGCCACAGATACGCAGTATTTT.

The rearrangement links TRBV4-1 to TRBJ1-1, with 7 bases identical to TRBD1. This CDR3 contains 13 residues. Germline V gene lookup returns CDR1 MGHRA and CDR2 YSYEKL. Unmatched junction bases numbered 3, after V lost 1 base and J lost 7 bases. CDR3 protein: CASSQVAGGEAFF. The CDR3 bases are TGCGCCAGCAGCCAAGTCGCAGGGGGTGAAGCTTTCTTT.

This clone was seen a single time. The chain joins TRBV27 to TRBJ2-7; a weak D match, TRBD1 (6 bases). This CDR3 spans 15 amino acids. The V and J ends lost 5 bases and 0 bases respectively, with 14 bases between them. Germline-derived CDR1 and CDR2 are MNHEY and SMNVEV (reference sequence). CDR3 nucleotides: TGTGCCAGCAGTAACAGGGACGGTAGCTCCTACGAGCAGTACTTC. Protein product: CASSNRDGSSYEQYF.

The genes are TRBV29-1 and TRBJ1-5; D remains ambiguous. The CDR3 consists of 13 residues. Germline CDR1 and CDR2: SQVTM and ANQGSEA. V was shortened by 5 bases and J by 2 bases, with 10 bases between the two germline ends. CDR3 in amino acids: CSVSSGGNQPQHF. DNA of the CDR3: TGCAGCGTTTCCTCCGGGGGCAATCAGCCCCAGCATTTT.

This chain links TRBV10-3 with TRBJ2-5; TRBD2 matches at 7 bases. CDR1 ENHRY and CDR2 SYGVKD come from the germline V gene. The CDR3 is 15 amino acids. V was clipped by 2 bases and J by 0 bases; unmatched bases: 3. The CDR3 bases are TGTGCCATCAGTGAGACTAGCGTTAACCAAGAGACCCAGTACTTC. This encodes CAISETSVNQETQYF.

The chain employs TRBV12-5 and TRBJ1-3; 9 nucleotides align to TRBD1. Germline assignment: CDR1 LGHNT and CDR2 FRNRAP. The ends lost 3 bases at V and 7 bases at J; junction bases unmatched: 4. The CDR3 totals 14 residues. CDR3 sequence: CASGLGTGRNTIYF. The CDR3 bases are TGTGCTAGTGGTTTAGGGACAGGGAGGAACACCATATATTTT.